The 9 T cell receptor beta chains below all came from one sample that was sequenced in a study of blood T cells in healthy people across ages (dated by TCRdb to the mid-2010s). The library was made by 5' RACE. The sequencing machine was an Illumina HiSeq 2500. A second roughly 6 to 12 cycle PCR used a sample-barcoded 5' primer and a J-beta primer mix. TCRdb trimmed the raw reads at Q25, called clones with MiXCR and kept productive beta chains. Each record represents a unique CDR3 protein, reported with the most common genes and DNA among its rows. The sample table shows about 1,600,000 distinct CDR3 sequences, and 42% are seen once. Less than 8% of the sample comes from the top ten. Input material: blood. These receptor sequences come from a woman in her late teens or twenties in good health.

The chain joins TRBV20-1 to TRBJ2-5; TRBD2 aligns across 13 bases. V was pared by 4 bases and J by 2 bases, with 10 bases of the junction left unmatched. CDR3 length: 17 amino acids. Germline V gene sequence: CDR1 DFQATT, CDR2 SNEGSKA (reference sequence). In nucleotides, the CDR3 is TGCAGTGCTAAACCCAGGACTAGCGGGAGCCTTCAAGAGACCCAGTACTTC. Translation gives CSAKPRTSGSLQETQYF.

Regarding this clonotype: One end of the junction does not line up with germline, which may come from a read error. The chain employs TRBV20-1 and TRBJ2-3; TRBD2 aligns across 7 bases. Germline CDR1 DFQATT, CDR2 SNEGSKA (reference sequence). This CDR3 region has 12 residues. The CDR3 nucleotides read TGCAGGGCTAGCGGCATAGAGTATACGCAGTATTTT. It yields the protein CRASGIEYTQYF.

In its sample, this clonotype was seen a few times. V usage is TRBV20-1 and J usage is TRBJ2-7, with 8 bases aligning to TRBD1. The CDR3 is 13 amino acids. The V and J ends lost 6 bases and 5 bases, in that order; junction bases with no gene match: 9. CDR1 DFQATT and CDR2 SNEGSKA come from the germline V gene (reference sequence). The chain's CDR3 is CSASTGASHEQYF. The CDR3 DNA sequence: TGCAGTGCCTCGACAGGGGCATCCCACGAGCAGTACTTC.

V is TRBV7-7 and J is TRBJ2-3; D is unresolved. Germline V gene sequence: CDR1 SSHAT, CDR2 FNYEAQ (reference sequence). Between the trimmed V and J ends, which lost 1 base and 0 bases, there was a span of 20 bases. CDR3 size: 19 residues. DNA for the CDR3: TGTGCCAGCAGCTTAGTCCCCTGGTCGGGCCACAAGAGCACAGATACGCAGTATTTT. This codes for CASSLVPWSGHKSTDTQYF.

This clonotype was found many times. V is TRBV28 and J is TRBJ1-2; 8 nucleotides line up with TRBD1. J gave up 0 bases and V 6 bases, and 6 bases lay outside the gene matches. CDR1 is MDHEN and CDR2 is SYDVKM in the germline V gene. The CDR3 is 15 residues long. CDR3 loop: CASSARDRSNYGYTF. CDR3 DNA sequence: TGTGCCAGCAGCGCCAGGGACAGGTCTAACTATGGCTACACCTTC.

This clonotype has only a few counts. The CDR3 reads CASSLSLGYGYTF. The CDR3 region has the DNA TGTGCCAGCAGTTTATCGCTAGGCTATGGCTACACCTTC. The rearrangement uses TRBV27 and TRBJ1-2; D unclear. There are 13 residues in the CDR3. CDR1 and CDR2 from the germline V gene are MNHEY and SMNVEV (reference sequence). With 0 bases removed from V and 4 bases from J, the gap between germline ends came to 6 bases.

This clonotype has a handful of counts. The chain couples TRBV10-3 to TRBJ1-2; no definite D call. CDR1 is ENHRY, CDR2 SYGVKD, per germline. Trimming removed 10 bases from V and 2 bases from J, with 17 bases in between. The CDR3 length is 14 residues. CDR3 sequence reads: CATKGAGENYGYTF. In DNA form, the CDR3 reads TGTGCCACCAAAGGCGCAGGCGAGAACTATGGCTACACCTTC.

There are a few counts of this clonotype. The chain uses TRBV20-1 and TRBJ1-1; D unresolved. Germline loops: CDR1 DFQATT, CDR2 SNEGSKA (reference sequence). This CDR3 region has 14 residues. Trimming stripped 0 bases from V and 4 bases from J, with 12 bases between. This CDR3 reads CSARERVSSTEAFF. CDR3 DNA sequence: TGCAGTGCTAGAGAGAGGGTCAGTTCCACTGAAGCTTTCTTT.

V gene TRBV5-1 combines with J gene TRBJ2-7; TRBD1 agrees at 7 bases. The germline V gene has CDR1 SGHRS and CDR2 YFSETQ. J was trimmed by 2 bases and V by 6 bases; bases with no gene match: 5. The CDR3 runs to 13 residues. As DNA, the CDR3 is TGCGCCAGCACCTTTGACAGGGCCTACGAGCAGTACTTC. Protein: CASTFDRAYEQYF.